This T cell receptor (beta chain) was found in a study of cytomegalovirus exposure and HLA in healthy donors. About the study: Sequencing of some 190 million T cells in an earlier analysis found 100 million or so unique TCR beta sequences.

The donors, nominally healthy at sampling, likely had unrecorded immune exposures. This CDR3 region has 17 residues. Germline values: CDR1 SGHTA, CDR2 FQGTGA. V gave up 5 bases and J gave up 2 bases; unmatched junction bases: 11. Overall study results and limits: Cytomegalovirus-associated status was assigned to fewer than 200 TCR beta chains. In a later analysis, DRB1 alleles had the most associated TCRs; HLA-C alleles the fewest.

On this clone: Its antigen remains unidentified.

60 Vbeta and 13 Jbeta primers were used in PCR. Method: immunoSEQ multiplex PCR; TCRdb's copy keeps in-frame clones and lacks some. The sample records approximately 200,000 clones, around three quarters being singletons. The chain employs TRBV7-3 and TRBJ2-1; 8 nucleotides line up with TRBD2. The clonotype originates from a woman in her late teens or twenties in good health and CMV-seronegative. Sequencing was done on a sample of PBMCs. CDR3 coding DNA: TGTGCCAGCAGCCCCCAGACGTACGGGAGGGCCTACAATGAGCAGTTCTTC. Amino acid sequence: CASSPQTYGRAYNEQFF. Based on the CDR3 plus reference TRBV7-3 and TRBJ2-1, the full variable domain is GAGVSQTPSNKVTEKGKYVELRCDPISGHTALYWYRQSLGQGPEFLIYFQGTGAADDSGLPNDRFFAVRPEGSVSTLKIQRTERGDSAVYLCASSPQTYGRAYNEQFFGPGTRLTVL.